The clone carrying this TCR beta chain has ten or more counts. These data come from a study of beta chain features in type 1 diabetes. Markers CD45RO/CCR7/CD25/CD127/CD95/CD27 served to sort CD4+ naive, central memory, regulatory and stem cell-like memory cells. V shed 8 bases and J 3 bases; nucleotides not matched to a gene: 2. Germline CDR1 SEHNR, CDR2 FQNEAQ (reference sequence). This CDR3 has 12 residues. Expressed TCRB transcripts were sequenced because the isolated RNA had all been reverse transcribed beforehand. Sequencing used immunoSEQ multiplex PCR; TCRdb keeps in-frame clones, though not all of them. The sample yields 200,000 to 250,000 clones, approximately 11% seen once.

The sequencing sample was made of central memory CD4+ T cells from blood. The origin of this receptor is a man in his late teens or twenties in good health. V and J are TRBV7-9 and TRBJ1-2, with 8 nucleotides matching TRBD1. The CDR3 is CASQGADYGYTF. CDR3 in DNA: TGTGCCAGCCAGGGGGCAGACTATGGCTACACCTTC.